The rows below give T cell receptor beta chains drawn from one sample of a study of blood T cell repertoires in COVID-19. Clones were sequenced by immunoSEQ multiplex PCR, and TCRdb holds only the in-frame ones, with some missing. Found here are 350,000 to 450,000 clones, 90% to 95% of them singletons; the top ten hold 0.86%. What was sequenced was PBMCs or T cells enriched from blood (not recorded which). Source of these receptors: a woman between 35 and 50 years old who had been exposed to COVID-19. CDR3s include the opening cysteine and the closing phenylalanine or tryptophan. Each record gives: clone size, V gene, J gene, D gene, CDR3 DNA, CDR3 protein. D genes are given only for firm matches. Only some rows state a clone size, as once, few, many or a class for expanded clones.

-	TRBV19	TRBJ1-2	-	TGTGCCAGTTCAAACAGGGATGGCTACACCTTC	CASSNRDGYTF
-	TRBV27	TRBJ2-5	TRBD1	TGTGCCAGCAGTTTACAGGGGGCGCGGGAGACCCAGTACTTC	CASSLQGARETQYF
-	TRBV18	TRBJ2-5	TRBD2	TGTGCCAGCTCAAGACTAGCGGGGAAGGGAGAGACCCAGTACTTC	CASSRLAGKGETQYF
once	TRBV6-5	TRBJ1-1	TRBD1	TGTGCCAGCAGACCTCTTGGACAGGCGAACACTGAAGCTTTCTTT	CASRPLGQANTEAFF
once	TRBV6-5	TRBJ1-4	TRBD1	TGTGGATGGGACAGTTTTAATGAAAAACTGTTTTTT	CGWDSFNEKLFF
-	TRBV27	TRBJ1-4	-	TGTGCCAGCAGTCCCTATTTGATTAATGAAAAACTGTTTTTT	CASSPYLINEKLFF
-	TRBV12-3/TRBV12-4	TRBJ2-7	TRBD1	TGTGCCAGCACCGGACAGGGGGTCTACGAGCAGTACTTC	CASTGQGVYEQYF
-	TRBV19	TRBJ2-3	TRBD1	TGTGCCAGTAGTCCCCGACCGGGACAGAATACGCAGTATTTT	CASSPRPGQNTQYF
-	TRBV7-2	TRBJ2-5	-	TGTGCCAGCAGCTTAATGAGTTGGGAGACCCAGTACTTC	CASSLMSWETQYF
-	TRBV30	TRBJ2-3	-	TGTGCCTGGGGAGTAGGCGGGGCCCTGGATACGCAGTATTTT	CAWGVGGALDTQYF
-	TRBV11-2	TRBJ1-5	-	TGTGCCAGCAGCTTAGGTCTAAGGGGTCAGCCCCAGCATTTT	CASSLGLRGQPQHF
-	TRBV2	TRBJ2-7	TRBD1	TGTGCCAGCAGGCGGGGACAGGGGGCCTACGAGCAGTACTTC	CASRRGQGAYEQYF
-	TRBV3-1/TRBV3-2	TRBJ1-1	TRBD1	TGTGCCAGCAGCTCCCGACAGGGATTTAAAGCTTTCTTT	CASSSRQGFKAFF
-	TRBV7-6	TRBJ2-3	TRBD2	TGTGCCAGCAGCTTTCTTGCTAGCGGGGCGGGCACAGATACGCAGTATTTT	CASSFLASGAGTDTQYF
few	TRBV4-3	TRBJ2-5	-	TGCGCCAGCGGCTATGGAGGACAAGAGACCCAGTACTTC	CASGYGGQETQYF
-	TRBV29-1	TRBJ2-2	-	TGCAGCGTCGGACAGCCGGCCGGGGAGCTGTTTTTT	CSVGQPAGELFF